The 21 T cell receptor beta chains given below trace back to one sample, sequenced in a study of blood T cell repertoires in COVID-19. TCRdb's table, derived via immunoSEQ multiplex PCR, lists solely in-frame clones and lacks some. The sample has tens of thousands of clones, about nine tenths seen once. Sequencing was carried out using peripheral blood. The source is a human donor in a cohort sampled during active COVID-19.

The chain carries TRBV3-1 (or the pseudogene TRBV3-2) and TRBJ1-2; tentative D call: TRBD1 (6 bases). The CDR3 runs to 13 residues. Deletions cut 4 bases from V and 7 bases from J, with 13 bases between. Germline lookup yields CDR1 LGHDT and CDR2 YNNKEL (reference sequence). This chain's CDR3 is CASSRAHRAGYTF. In DNA, the CDR3 is TGTGCCAGCAGCCGGGCGCACAGGGCTGGCTACACCTTC.

The rearrangement uses TRBV9 and TRBJ2-7; TRBD1 aligns across 8 bases. With 8 bases clipped from V and 2 bases from J, the junction kept 6 bases outside the gene matches. The CDR3 extends over 13 amino acids. CDR1 is SGDLS, CDR2 YYNGEE, per germline. CDR3 in amino acids: CASIDRGTYEQYF. In nucleotides, the CDR3 is TGTGCCAGTATCGACAGGGGCACCTACGAGCAGTACTTC. The complete variable domain, with remaining parts taken from reference TRBV9 and TRBJ2-7, reads DSGVTQTPKHLITATGQRVTLRCSPRSGDLSVYWYQQSLDQGLQFLIQYYNGEERAKGNILERFSAQQFPDLHSELNLSSLELGDSALYFCASIDRGTYEQYFGPGTRLTVT.

This chain joins TRBV6-2 or TRBV6-3 and TRBJ2-1; unclear D gene. With 4 bases removed from V and 2 bases from J, the gap between germline ends came to 15 bases. The CDR3 runs 16 residues. Germline V gene sequence: CDR1 MNHEY, CDR2 SVGEGT. CDR3 amino acids: CASSSENRRPYNEQFF. In nucleotides, the CDR3 is TGTGCCAGCAGTTCGGAGAACCGTCGACCCTACAATGAGCAGTTCTTC.

This sequence joins TRBV2 and TRBJ1-2; 7 bases match TRBD1. V shed 4 bases, J shed 6 bases, and the junction held 5 bases outside the gene matches. The CDR3 sequence is 13 residues long. The germline gives CDR1 SNHLY, CDR2 FYNNEI. CDR3 nucleotide sequence: TGTGCCAGCAGTGGGGGACAGAAAAATGGCTACACCTTC. This translates into CASSGGQKNGYTF.

V is TRBV5-1 and J is TRBJ2-5; 11 bases align to TRBD2. The junction had 4 bases not matched to a gene; V was cut back by 3 bases and J by 0 bases. Germline V gene lookup returns CDR1 SGHRS and CDR2 YFSETQ. The CDR3 consists of 16 residues. DNA of the CDR3: TGCGCCAGCAGCTGGCAGGGACTAGCGGACCAAGAGACCCAGTACTTC. Its protein is CASSWQGLADQETQYF.

This clone was seen only a few times. The V call is TRBV11-2, the J call TRBJ2-7; 11 nucleotides match TRBD1. V gave up 3 bases and J gave up 6 bases; unmatched junction bases: 7. Germline assignment: CDR1 SGHAT and CDR2 FQNNGV. The length of the CDR3 is 15 residues. The DNA of the CDR3 is TGTGCCAGCAGCTTTAGCGGACAGGGGGCAGGCGAGCAGTACTTC. It encodes CASSFSGQGAGEQYF.

The chain employs TRBV6-2 or TRBV6-3 and TRBJ1-1; D not resolved. CDR1 is MNHEY and CDR2 is SVGEGT in the germline V gene. CDR3 length: 11 amino acids. Trimming took 6 bases from V and 3 from J, leaving 5 bases between them. In DNA form, the CDR3 reads TGTGCCAGCAGCCCCGACACTGAAGCTTTCTTT. Amino acids: CASSPDTEAFF.

This clone has a single count. The rearrangement links TRBV19 to TRBJ2-5; 8 positions match TRBD1. J was trimmed by 0 bases and V by 5 bases; bases with no gene match: 8. The CDR3 is 16 residues long. The germline CDR1 and CDR2 sequences are LNHDA and SQIVND (reference sequence). In DNA form, the CDR3 reads TGTGCCAGTAGTCCCGGACAGGGAAGGGACCAAGAGACCCAGTACTTC. This gives the protein CASSPGQGRDQETQYF. The full variable domain, completed using reference TRBV19 and TRBJ2-5, is DGGITQSPKYLFRKEGQNVTLSCEQNLNHDAMYWYRQDPGQGLRLIYYSQIVNDFQKGDIAEGYSVSREKKESFPLTVTSAQKNPTAFYLCASSPGQGRDQETQYFGPGTRLLVL.

This sequence joins TRBV11-2 and TRBJ2-5; possibly TRBD2 for D (7 bases). This CDR3 has 13 amino acids. Germline V gene lookup returns CDR1 SGHAT and CDR2 FQNNGV. Deletions cut 1 base from V and 7 bases from J, with 10 bases between. CDR3 residues: CASSLGGGSTQYF. DNA for the CDR3: TGTGCCAGCAGCTTAGGGGGGGGCTCGACCCAGTACTTC.

The CDR3 nucleotides are TGTGCCAGCAGAAAGGACAGGAACACTGAAGCTTTCTTT. It yields the protein CASRKDRNTEAFF. V is TRBV2 and J is TRBJ1-1, with TRBD1 as a possible D gene (6 bases). The ends were cut back, 6 bases at V and 1 base at J, with 9 bases in the middle. Germline V gene data show CDR1 as SNHLY and CDR2 as FYNNEI. CDR3 length: 13 amino acids.

The chain employs TRBV19 and TRBJ2-7; 12 positions match TRBD1. This CDR3 has 14 residues. Germline V gene lookup returns CDR1 LNHDA and CDR2 SQIVND (reference sequence). V dropped 6 bases and J dropped 0; count of bases not matched to a gene: 0. CDR3 amino acids: CASRGQGASYEQYF. CDR3 coding DNA: TGTGCCAGTAGGGGACAGGGGGCCTCCTACGAGCAGTACTTC.

The V call is TRBV27, the J call TRBJ2-5, with a tentative D call TRBD1 (5 bases). The CDR3 is made up of 16 amino acids. V was cut by 2 bases and J by 0 bases, with 13 bases left in between. Germline CDR1 is MNHEY and CDR2 is SMNVEV (reference sequence). In DNA, the CDR3 is TGTGCCAGCAGTTTAGGTACAGGACGGTACCAAGAGACCCAGTACTTC. It is translated as CASSLGTGRYQETQYF.

This clone was seen once. The chain couples TRBV6-5 to TRBJ1-2; 8 nucleotides agree with TRBD1. Looked up from germline, CDR1 is MNHEY and CDR2 is SVGAGI. After removal of 5 bases from V and 3 bases from J, the junction contained 5 bases not matched to a gene. This CDR3 has 14 residues. CDR3 nucleotides: TGTGCCAGCAGTCCAGGGGGCAGATACTATGGCTACACCTTC. Protein sequence: CASSPGGRYYGYTF.

The chain is built from TRBV19 and TRBJ2-3; D might be TRBD2 (6 bases). The germline V gene has CDR1 LNHDA and CDR2 SQIVND (reference sequence). V gave up 5 bases and J gave up 0 bases, with 12 bases separating them. The CDR3 has 15 amino acids. In nucleotides, the CDR3 is TGTGCCAGTAGTTGGGGGGAAACTAGCACAGATACGCAGTATTTT. It translates to CASSWGETSTDTQYF.

The chain uses TRBV5-4 and TRBJ1-3, with 7 bases that match TRBD1. V shed 8 bases and J 0 bases; nucleotides not matched to a gene: 11. This CDR3 is 16 amino acids long. Germline lookup yields CDR1 SGHNT and CDR2 YYREEE (reference sequence). As DNA, the CDR3 is TGTGCCAGTAGTCCGGGACAGATGAACTCTGGAAACACCATATATTTT. It translates to CASSPGQMNSGNTIYF.

This chain links TRBV28 with TRBJ2-2; D not certain. The CDR3 loop spans 13 amino acids. Germline CDR1 is MDHEN and CDR2 is SYDVKM. V dropped 6 bases and J dropped 3 bases, with 8 bases sitting between them. CDR3 amino acids: CASSPTDTGELFF. The CDR3 bases are TGTGCCAGCAGCCCTACGGACACCGGGGAGCTGTTTTTT.

This rearrangement joins TRBV7-2 to TRBJ2-1, with 8 bases identical to TRBD2. The CDR3 has 13 residues. Germline CDR1 reads SGHTA; CDR2 reads FQGNSA. V dropped 8 bases and J dropped 6; count of bases not matched to a gene: 6. CDR3 sequence reads: CASQRERVNEQFF. CDR3 nucleotides: TGTGCCAGCCAGCGGGAGAGGGTCAATGAGCAGTTCTTC.

The chain couples TRBV28 to TRBJ1-5, with D hard to call. From germline, CDR1 is MDHEN and CDR2 SYDVKM. CDR3 length equals 16 residues. The ends were cut back, 4 bases at V and 0 bases at J, with 13 bases in the middle. CDR3 residues: CASSSYSGPSNQPQHF. The CDR3, as DNA: TGTGCCAGCAGTTCTTACTCTGGGCCTAGCAATCAGCCCCAGCATTTT. The variable domain in full, with the rest retrieved from reference TRBV28 and TRBJ1-5, is DVKVTQSSRYLVKRTGEKVFLECVQDMDHENMFWYRQDPGLGLRLIYFSYDVKMKEKGDIPEGYSVSREKKERFSLILESASTNQTSMYLCASSSYSGPSNQPQHFGDGTRLSIL.

This clone appeared a few times. The chain combines TRBV5-8 with TRBJ2-7, with unresolved D. V lost 1 base, J lost 4 bases, and 12 bases lay in between. The germline gives CDR1 SGHTS, CDR2 YDEGEE. This CDR3 has 14 amino acids. CDR3 coding DNA: TGTGCCAGCAGCTTGAAGCGCCGCCGTTACGAGCAGTACTTC. Amino acids: CASSLKRRRYEQYF. The full variable domain, rest sourced from reference TRBV5-8 and TRBJ2-7, is EAGVTQSPTHLIKTRGQQATLRCSPISGHTSVYWYQQALGLGLQFLLWYDEGEERNRGNFPPRFSGRQFPNYSSELNVNALELEDSALYLCASSLKRRRYEQYFGPGTRLTVT.

The chain uses TRBV5-1 and TRBJ1-3, with 10 bases matching TRBD1. The V and J ends lost 3 bases and 0 bases, in that order; junction bases with no gene match: 6. Germline V gene sequence: CDR1 SGHRS, CDR2 YFSETQ. The CDR3 is made up of 17 amino acids. Here the CDR3 DNA reads TGCGCCAGCAGCTCCGGGACAGGGGTCCACTCTGGAAACACCATATATTTT. Protein: CASSSGTGVHSGNTIYF.

This sequence joins TRBV21-1 and TRBJ1-1; TRBD1 is the table's D call, not checked against the DNA. TRBV21-1 is a pseudogene segment. CDR3 length equals 14 residues. CDR3: CASSKAGQLTEAFF. In nucleotides, the CDR3 is TGTGCCAGCAGCAAAGCTGGACAGTTAACTGAAGCTTTCTTT.